Below, 32 T cell receptor beta chains from the same sample are listed, as sequenced in a study of blood T cell repertoires in COVID-19. Sequenced by immunoSEQ multiplex PCR; TCRdb stores in-frame clones only, minus some. The sample carries under 150,000 clones, approximately 84% recorded once. The sample taken for sequencing was PBMCs or T cells enriched from blood (not recorded which). These receptors originate from a man between 40 and 49 years old with acute COVID-19.

J is TRBJ1-2 and V is TRBV7-9, with TRBD1 identical over 9 bases. CDR3 size: 14 residues. The germline gives CDR1 SEHNR, CDR2 FQNEAQ (reference sequence). V lost 7 bases to trimming and J lost 8 bases; unmatched junction nucleotides: 11. The CDR3 protein is CASTRDRAFEGYTF. CDR3 coding DNA: TGTGCCAGCACCAGGGACAGGGCGTTTGAGGGCTACACCTTC. Looking up the rest from reference TRBV7-9 and TRBJ1-2 gives the full variable domain: DTGVSQNPRHKITKRGQNVTFRCDPISEHNRLYWYRQTLGQGPEFLTYFQNEAQLEKSRLLSDRFSAERPKGSFSTLEIQRTEQGDSAMYLCASTRDRAFEGYTFGSGTRLTVV.

The V and J genes are TRBV6-5 and TRBJ2-7; weak D call: TRBD2 (5 bases). There are 14 residues in the CDR3. Germline assignment: CDR1 MNHEY and CDR2 SVGAGI. Deletions cut 6 bases from V and 6 bases from J, with 18 bases between. The CDR3 reads CASSNAGRRREQYF. The CDR3 DNA is TGTGCCAGCAGCAACGCGGGCAGGAGGCGCGAGCAGTACTTC.

CDR3 nucleotide sequence: TGTGCCAGTACTATCCCTAACCCCGACAGGGGGAGATTTTGGGTAAAACTGTTTTTT. Its protein product is CASTIPNPDRGRFWVKLFF. The chain employs TRBV4-2 and TRBJ1-4; 9 bases line up with TRBD1. Unmatched junction bases numbered 27, after V lost 9 bases and J lost 10 bases. In germline, CDR1 is LGHNA, CDR2 YNFKEQ. The CDR3 is made up of 19 amino acids.

This sequence joins TRBV5-4 and TRBJ1-2; D gene ambiguous. V lost 0 bases to trimming and J lost 3 bases, with 12 bases between them. The CDR3 consists of 15 residues. Per the germline V gene, CDR1 is SGHNT and CDR2 is YYREEE (reference sequence). CDR3 protein: CASSLVQDRYYGYTF. DNA for the CDR3: TGTGCCAGCAGCTTGGTGCAGGATAGATACTATGGCTACACCTTC.

The J gene is TRBJ2-3, the V gene TRBV7-9, with D possibly TRBD1 on 5 matching bases. V gave up 5 bases and J gave up 4 bases, with 7 bases separating them. The CDR3 has 12 amino acids. Germline-derived CDR1 and CDR2 are SEHNR and FQNEAQ (reference sequence). CDR3 sequence reads: CASSQGSDTQYF. CDR3 DNA: TGTGCCAGCAGCCAGGGATCAGATACGCAGTATTTT.

The chain joins TRBV14 to TRBJ2-2; D gene unclear. With 4 bases removed from V and 2 bases from J, the gap between germline ends came to 20 bases. The length of the CDR3 is 18 residues. Germline V gene sequence: CDR1 SGHDN, CDR2 FVKESK. Here the CDR3 reads CASSPLGDGPTNTGELFF. The CDR3, as DNA: TGTGCCAGCAGCCCCTTAGGCGACGGTCCGACTAACACCGGGGAGCTGTTTTTT. The variable domain in full, completed from reference TRBV14 and TRBJ2-2, reads EAGVTQFPSHSVIEKGQTVTLRCDPISGHDNLYWYRRVMGKEIKFLLHFVKESKQDESGMPNNRFLAERTGGTYSTLKVQPAELEDSGVYFCASSPLGDGPTNTGELFFGEGSRLTVL.

The V gene is TRBV18, the J gene TRBJ2-1, with D possibly matching TRBD2 (7 bases). The germline gives CDR1 KGHSH, CDR2 LQKENI. The CDR3 has 15 residues. Trimming took 4 bases from V and 7 from J, leaving 17 bases between them. CDR3: CASSLLSGGLNEQFF. The CDR3 DNA follows: TGTGCCAGCTCACTCCTTTCGGGGGGCCTGAATGAGCAGTTCTTC. Combining the CDR3 with reference TRBV18 and TRBJ2-1 gives the whole variable domain NAGVMQNPRHLVRRRGQEARLRCSPMKGHSHVYWYRQLPEEGLKFMVYLQKENIIDESGMPKERFSAEFPKEGPSILRIQQVVRGDSAAYFCASSLLSGGLNEQFFGPGTRLTVL.

The chain carries TRBV5-4 and TRBJ2-5; 8 bases are a match to TRBD1. Germline V lookup: CDR1 SGHNT, CDR2 YYREEE (reference sequence). CDR3 length: 15 residues. J was trimmed by 5 bases and V by 0 bases; bases with no gene match: 6. CDR3 in amino acids: CASSLGQGLKETQYF. In nucleotides, the CDR3 is TGTGCCAGCAGCTTGGGACAGGGGTTGAAGGAGACCCAGTACTTC.

The J gene is TRBJ1-5, the V gene TRBV6-2 or TRBV6-3; the D gene is possibly TRBD1 (5 bases). The CDR3 extends over 16 amino acids. V was pared by 1 base and J by 8 bases, with 18 bases between. Germline lookup yields CDR1 MNHEY and CDR2 SVGEGT. The CDR3 reads CASSYLDDSPREPQHF. In nucleotides, the CDR3 is TGTGCCAGCAGTTACTTGGACGACAGCCCAAGGGAGCCCCAGCATTTT.

This clone came up a few times. V is TRBV4-2 and J is TRBJ2-7, with 8 bases lining up with TRBD1. The junction had 6 bases not matched to a gene; V was cut back by 1 base and J by 4 bases. The CDR3 spans 15 residues. Germline V gene data show CDR1 as LGHNA and CDR2 as YNFKEQ. The CDR3 DNA follows: TGTGCCAGCAGCCAAGTAGTAGGACAGGGATACGAGCAGTACTTC. Its translation: CASSQVVGQGYEQYF.

This clone showed up just once. The chain recombines TRBV5-1 with TRBJ2-3, with 9 positions matching TRBD2. This CDR3 spans 16 amino acids. V was pared by 0 bases and J by 4 bases, with 6 bases of the junction left unmatched. Germline V gene lookup returns CDR1 SGHRS and CDR2 YFSETQ. The CDR3: CASSLDLAGLPDTQYF. CDR3 coding DNA: TGCGCCAGCAGCTTGGATCTAGCGGGATTGCCAGATACGCAGTATTTT.

This chain's CDR3 is CASSFQDRKDTGELFF. In nucleotides, the CDR3 is TGTGCCAGCAGTTTCCAGGACAGGAAGGACACCGGGGAGCTGTTTTTT. The chain recombines TRBV6-5 with TRBJ2-2; TRBD1 aligns across 7 bases. Germline CDR1 is MNHEY and CDR2 is SVGAGI. Losses at the gene ends were 4 bases for V and 3 bases for J; bases not matched to a gene: 8. CDR3 length: 16 amino acids.

This clone was detected once. The chain is built from TRBV28 and TRBJ1-5, with 7 bases identical to TRBD1. Per the germline V gene, CDR1 is MDHEN and CDR2 is SYDVKM. The CDR3 extends over 15 amino acids. V trimming: 2 bases; J trimming: 5 bases; junction bases outside the gene matches: 6. The CDR3 here is CASSLPTGLHQPQHF. The DNA of the CDR3 is TGTGCCAGCAGTTTACCGACAGGGTTGCATCAGCCCCAGCATTTT.

This sequence joins TRBV27 and TRBJ2-2, with no clear D. The CDR3 is 12 amino acids. The V gene lost 4 bases and the J gene lost 4 bases, with 4 bases spanning the gap. Per germline, CDR1 MNHEY and CDR2 SMNVEV (reference sequence). CDR3: CASSYTTGELFF. CDR3 bases: TGTGCCAGCAGTTACACCACCGGGGAGCTGTTTTTT.

V and J are TRBV3-1 (or the pseudogene TRBV3-2) and TRBJ2-1, with 10 nucleotides matching TRBD2. The germline V gene has CDR1 LGHDT and CDR2 YNNKEL (reference sequence). The CDR3 length is 17 residues. After removal of 3 bases from V and 4 bases from J, the junction contained 9 bases not matched to a gene. The CDR3 DNA follows: TGTGCCAGCAGCCATTTCATAGCGGGGGGTTCATACAATGAGCAGTTCTTC. Amino acid sequence: CASSHFIAGGSYNEQFF.

The chain has TRBV4-3 and TRBJ1-5; D ambiguous. With 0 bases removed from V and 0 bases from J, the gap between germline ends came to 6 bases. The germline V gene has CDR1 LGHNA and CDR2 YSLEER. This CDR3 comprises 15 residues. The DNA of the CDR3 is TGCGCCAGCAGCCAAGAGGCTTATAGCAATCAGCCCCAGCATTTT. Translating it yields CASSQEAYSNQPQHF.

The rearrangement joins TRBV10-3 to TRBJ1-4; D remains unclear. Germline assignment: CDR1 ENHRY and CDR2 SYGVKD. The ends were cut back, 0 bases at V and 8 bases at J, with 13 bases in the middle. The CDR3 has 15 residues. The CDR3 here is CAISESYGEREKLFF. The CDR3 DNA follows: TGTGCCATCAGTGAGTCGTACGGGGAACGGGAAAAACTGTTTTTT.

The V and J genes are TRBV3-1 (or the pseudogene TRBV3-2) and TRBJ2-5, with 10 nucleotides matching TRBD1. Trimming took 1 base from V and 5 from J; bases not matched to a gene: 7. Germline lookup yields CDR1 LGHDT and CDR2 YNNKEL (reference sequence). The CDR3 is made up of 16 amino acids. CDR3 nucleotides: TGTGCCAGCAGCCAAGTCAGGACAGGGGGACAGGAGACCCAGTACTTC. Encoded protein: CASSQVRTGGQETQYF.

The rearrangement uses TRBV7-9 and TRBJ2-3, with 11 bases that match TRBD1. Germline V lookup: CDR1 SEHNR, CDR2 FQNEAQ (reference sequence). The CDR3 spans 14 residues. J gave up 4 bases and V 4 bases, and 1 base lay outside the gene matches. CDR3 nucleotides: TGTGCCAGCAGCTGGACAGGGGGCTCAGATACGCAGTATTTT. Translating it yields CASSWTGGSDTQYF.

The genes are TRBV15 and TRBJ2-3, with TRBD2 matching over 11 bases. Trimming at V came to 5 bases and at J to 0 bases, leaving 13 bases not matched to a gene. Germline assignment: CDR1 LNHNV and CDR2 YYDKDF (reference sequence). The CDR3 length is 19 residues. The CDR3 coding sequence is TGTGCCACCAGCCCCTTTCTAGCGGGAGGCATTCTTAGCACAGATACGCAGTATTTT. Encoded protein: CATSPFLAGGILSTDTQYF.

The chain couples TRBV7-2 to TRBJ2-1, with 8 bases matching TRBD2. Unmatched junction bases numbered 2, after V lost 4 bases and J lost 6 bases. The CDR3 extends over 13 amino acids. Germline V lookup: CDR1 SGHTA, CDR2 FQGNSA. The chain's CDR3 is CASSYREGNEQFF. For the CDR3, the DNA is TGTGCCAGCAGCTATCGGGAGGGCAATGAGCAGTTCTTC.

The V gene is TRBV10-2, the J gene TRBJ2-3, with TRBD1 matching over 8 bases. The CDR3 consists of 16 residues. The V and J ends lost 6 bases and 2 bases, in that order; junction bases with no gene match: 10. Germline V gene sequence: CDR1 WSHSY, CDR2 SAAADI. The CDR3 DNA reads TGCGCCAGCAGCCACCTCACAGGGGGGTCCACAGATACGCAGTATTTT. Its translation is CASSHLTGGSTDTQYF.

The chain employs TRBV10-3 and TRBJ1-2; possibly TRBD1 for D (5 bases). Germline values: CDR1 ENHRY, CDR2 SYGVKD. The V gene lost 6 bases and the J gene lost 1 base, with 9 bases spanning the gap. CDR3 size: 13 residues. The CDR3 reads CAISGGGNYGYTF. The CDR3, as DNA: TGTGCCATCAGCGGGGGGGGTAACTATGGCTACACCTTC.

As regards this clone: The junction does not match germline at one end; this may be a read error. The chain uses TRBV7-9 and TRBJ1-6; 8 positions match TRBD1. CDR3 length: 16 residues. CDR1 and CDR2 (germline): SEHNR, FQNEAQ (reference sequence). The CDR3 DNA sequence: TGTGCCAGCGGCTTTATACAGGGGGTAAAGGGTTCACCCCTCCACTTT. It encodes CASGFIQGVKGSPLHF.

The chain couples TRBV7-8 to TRBJ2-2; TRBD1 matches 8 bases. J was trimmed by 5 bases and V by 1 base; bases with no gene match: 9. The germline V gene has CDR1 SGHVS and CDR2 FQNEAQ. The CDR3 runs to 17 residues. The CDR3 region is CASSLERTGLGTGELFF. CDR3 sequence (DNA): TGTGCCAGCAGCTTAGAAAGGACAGGGCTGGGGACCGGGGAGCTGTTTTTT.

This clone was detected only once. V is TRBV19 and J is TRBJ1-1, with D possibly TRBD1 on 5 matching bases. The CDR3 spans 14 residues. Trimming stripped 4 bases from V and 2 bases from J, with 11 bases between. Germline CDR1 is LNHDA and CDR2 is SQIVND (reference sequence). CDR3 loop: CASSRLDRNTEAFF. The CDR3 coding sequence is TGTGCCAGTAGTAGATTAGACAGAAACACTGAAGCTTTCTTT.

The J gene is TRBJ2-7, the V gene TRBV10-3; D is perhaps TRBD2 (6 bases). V shed 6 bases and J shed 4 bases, with 16 bases lying between them. Germline lookup yields CDR1 ENHRY and CDR2 SYGVKD. The CDR3 sequence is 14 residues long. CDR3 sequence (DNA): TGTGCCATCAGCCCGGGACGGGGGAAGTACGAGCAGTACTTC. This encodes CAISPGRGKYEQYF.

The chain uses TRBV3-1 (or the pseudogene TRBV3-2) and TRBJ2-5; 9 bases match TRBD2. The CDR3 totals 15 residues. V trimming: 0 bases; J trimming: 5 bases; junction bases outside the gene matches: 4. The germline V gene encodes CDR1 LGHDT and CDR2 YNNKEL (reference sequence). The CDR3 nucleotides read TGTGCCAGCAGCCAAGAGCGGGAGGGCCTGGAGACCCAGTACTTC. This translates into CASSQEREGLETQYF.

The chain employs TRBV5-1 and TRBJ2-3; no definite D call. Germline CDR1 reads SGHRS; CDR2 reads YFSETQ. This CDR3 has 12 amino acids. The germline V and J ends were trimmed by 0 bases and 6 bases, with 5 bases remaining between them. DNA for the CDR3: TGCGCCAGCAGCTTGGCCTCGGATACGCAGTATTTT. Encoded protein: CASSLASDTQYF.

The chain has TRBV30 and TRBJ1-3; D is unclear. CDR3 length: 12 residues. CDR1 and CDR2 (germline): GTSNPN, SVGIG (reference sequence). V gave up 2 bases and J gave up 7 bases, with 9 bases separating them. The chain's CDR3 is CAWSPSGNTIYF. The CDR3, as DNA: TGTGCCTGGAGTCCCTCGGGGAACACCATATATTTT.

This sequence joins TRBV6-5 and TRBJ2-3, with 9 bases identical to TRBD1. Unmatched junction bases numbered 8, after V lost 5 bases and J lost 5 bases. Germline loops: CDR1 MNHEY, CDR2 SVGAGI. This CDR3 has 15 amino acids. The CDR3 DNA sequence: TGTGCCAGCAGTAATTACAGGGGGCAGGGAGATACGCAGTATTTT. Amino acid sequence: CASSNYRGQGDTQYF.

The CDR3 DNA is TGCGCCAGCAGCCAAGAGGGACAGGGTTCCCAAGAGACCCAGTACTTC. Its translation is CASSQEGQGSQETQYF. This rearrangement joins TRBV4-3 to TRBJ2-5; 9 bases are shared with TRBD1. V lost 0 bases to trimming and J lost 1 base; unmatched junction nucleotides: 3. The CDR3 contains 16 residues. Germline CDR1 LGHNA, CDR2 YSLEER.